This T cell receptor beta chain was retrieved from a study of tumor and adjacent non-tumor tissue in lung cancer. Study-level background: Patients comprised about eleven adenocarcinoma, a couple of squamous cell carcinoma and 1 small cell lung cancer.

The template was RNA from unsorted bulk tissue. CDR3 size: 18 residues. CDR1 and CDR2 from the germline V gene are SGHAT and FQDESV (reference sequence). In the case of this clonotype: Its target is not known. One junction end disagrees with the germline gene, perhaps due to a read error.

Three rounds of nested PCR, following a modified ARM-PCR protocol, produced the TCRbeta library. TCRdb used MiXCR to reprocess the multiplex PCR reads, holding one entry per CDR3 protein. The sample carries approximately 75,000 distinct CDR3 sequences, over 70% recorded once. The study's findings and limits: TCR diversity was significantly greater in tumor than normal lung tissue.

The gene calls are TRBV11-1 and TRBJ2-2, with TRBD2 as a possible D gene (5 bases). The TCR sequence derives from a woman aged 45 to 65 with non-small cell lung cancer. Material for sequencing was lung tumor tissue. The CDR3 coding sequence is TGTGCCAGCGACTTCGGAGCGTGGGCTCAGTTGAACACCGGGGAGCTGTTCTTT. Translated, it gives CASDFGAWAQLNTGELFF.